This TCR beta chain was sequenced in a study of CD8+CD57+ T cells in acquired aplastic anemia. The overall study: CD4+ and CD8+ cells, once sorted, gave DNA averaging about 3 ug.

Genomic DNA, serving as template, underwent TCR beta VDJ and CDR3 profiling. TCRdb independently ran MiXCR on the reads; one entry per CDR3 protein. The data contain 170,000 or so distinct CDR3 sequences, 55% to 65% of them singletons. Germline V gives CDR1 SGDLS, CDR2 YYNGEE. The CDR3 is 14 amino acids. Regarding this clonotype: Its target is not known. No conserved phenylalanine or tryptophan ends this CDR3, so it is likely a read error.

Individuals selected for sequencing had exhibited CD8+CD57+ cell expansion on flow cytometry. Every patient presented with severe acquired aplastic anemia. No patient had been given any therapy when blood was sampled. Study-wide results and limits: Found in both controls and patients were approximately 29 CD8+ CDR3 sequences.

The source material was sorted CD4+, CD8+, or CD8+CD57+ T cells (not recorded which) from PBMCs. The TCR sequence derives from a human donor with aplastic anemia. The rearrangement links TRBV9 to TRBJ1-3, with unresolved D. The DNA of the CDR3 is TGTGCCAGCAGCGGGAGGTACTCTGGAAACGCCATATATTCT. Amino acid sequence: CASSGRYSGNAIYS.